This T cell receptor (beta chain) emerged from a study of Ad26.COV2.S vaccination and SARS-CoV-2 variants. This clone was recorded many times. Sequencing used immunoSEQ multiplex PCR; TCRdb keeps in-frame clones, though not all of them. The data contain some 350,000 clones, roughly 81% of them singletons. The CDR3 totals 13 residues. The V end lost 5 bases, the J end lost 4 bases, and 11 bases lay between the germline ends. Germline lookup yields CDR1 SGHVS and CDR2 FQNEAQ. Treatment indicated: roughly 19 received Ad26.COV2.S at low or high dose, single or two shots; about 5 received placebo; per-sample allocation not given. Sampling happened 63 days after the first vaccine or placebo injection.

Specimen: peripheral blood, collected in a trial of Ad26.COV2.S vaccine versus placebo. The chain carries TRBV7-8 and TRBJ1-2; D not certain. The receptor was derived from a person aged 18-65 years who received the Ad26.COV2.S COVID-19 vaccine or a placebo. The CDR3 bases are TGTGCCAGCAGCCTATATGTGGGCTATGGCTACACCTTC. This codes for CASSLYVGYGYTF.